The following is a TCR beta chain sequence with its context. The antigen is undetermined. Only in-frame clones appear in the TCRdb table, and some are missing; sequencing was by immunoSEQ multiplex PCR. The table lists a few million clones, approximately 96% of them singletons. Every donor was a Caucasian adult from Nashville, Tennessee. This CDR3 is built from 16 residues. Germline values: CDR1 LNHDA, CDR2 SQIVND (reference sequence). The germline V and J ends were trimmed by 1 base and 3 bases, with 16 bases remaining between them. This sample was included in a study of shared clonotypes between healthy human individuals. Study results and caveats: In contrast to clonotypes shared by all four donors, non-shared clonotypes had lower generation probabilities.

This TCR came from a man aged 18 to 35 in good health. The V gene is TRBV19, the J gene TRBJ2-7; D perhaps matches TRBD2 (6 bases). The specimen sequenced was naive CD4+ T cells sorted from blood. Subset reported: CD45RA+ positively selected. Written as DNA, the CDR3 is TGTGCCAGTAGTATAGGCTCCGGGACTGATATCTACGAGCAGTACTTC. It yields the protein CASSIGSGTDIYEQYF.